The T cell receptor (beta chain) under discussion was sequenced for a study of vaccination effects on CD4 cells after COVID-19. Note on this clone: Antigen specificity is unknown.

Germline lookup yields CDR1 KGHDR and CDR2 SFDVKD. V lost 3 bases, J lost 11 bases, and 9 bases stayed unmatched. The CDR3 totals 15 residues. Antigen-specific CD4+ T cells were first expanded with viral peptide pools by the ViraFEST assay and only then sequenced. The culture ran for about 10 days, and then CD4+ T cells were isolated. Vaccinees lacked prior SARS-CoV-2 infection and tested negative for nucleocapsid antibodies. Days 3 and 7 were when half the medium was replaced with IL-2 medium. Only in-frame clones appear in the TCRdb table, and some are missing; sequencing was by immunoSEQ multiplex PCR. This table has 50,000 or so clones, 79% appearing once.

This clonotype originated in a human donor who received a COVID-19 vaccine. This specimen consisted of CD4+ T cells from PBMCs cultured with HCoV-OC43 spike peptides, obtained before COVID-19 vaccination. Subset meaning: HCoV-OC43 spike overlapping peptide pool stimulation. The chain links TRBV24-1 to TRBJ1-1; 12 bases are shared with TRBD1. CDR3 DNA: TGTGCCACCAGTGATGCCGGGACAGGGGGCTTGAAGGCTTTCTTT. This translates into CATSDAGTGGLKAFF.